The clone carrying this T cell receptor (beta chain) was found many times. Its matching antigen is unknown. This sample stems from a study of T cell repertoires in cytomegalovirus infection. Across the whole study: Selected CMV epitopes included recently identified HLA-C-restricted ones as well as well-studied HLA-B-restricted ones. Indicated by public TCR beta signatures were CMV infection and matching HLA type. Overall study results and limits: In two of eight donors, the top clonotype was HLA-C-restricted CMV-specific.

The CDR3 runs to 14 residues. The germline gives CDR1 SGHVS, CDR2 FNYEAQ. Trimming stripped 2 bases from V and 3 bases from J, with 9 bases between. TCRdb redid the calling of the reads with MiXCR, one entry per CDR3 protein. Altogether roughly 800,000 distinct CDR3 sequences are present, just under 30% being singletons, with the ten largest covering around 13%. The clonotype originates from a human donor in good health (CMV status not recorded). Some clones in this sample may be carry-over from other donors' samples. The chain combines TRBV7-6 with TRBJ2-3; TRBD2 might be the D (5 bases). The starting material was cultured CD8+ T cells from PBMCs, obtained from culture after CMV antigen stimulation. The CDR3 reads CASSLMRVTDTQYF. CDR3 coding DNA: TGTGCCAGCAGCTTAATGCGGGTGACAGATACGCAGTATTTT.